The next 26 T cell receptor beta chains were all read from a single sample in a study of T-cell reconstitution after alpha-beta-depleted transplantation in children. Preparation of the TCRbeta library used unique molecular identifiers. TCRdb re-called the PCR reads through MiXCR, storing one row per CDR3 protein. The sample yields some 200,000 distinct CDR3 sequences, under 8.5% seen once. The sample here was PBMCs, mostly from graft donor cells, taken 360 days after TCRalphabeta/CD19-depleted stem cell transplant. Every receptor here comes from a male patient between 2 and 10 years old who had a stem cell transplant for acute myeloid leukemia, so the T cells may come from the graft donor.

The rearrangement links TRBV3-1 to TRBJ2-2; TRBD2 might be the D (5 bases). Trimming removed 1 base at V and 7 bases at J, with 10 bases between. Germline-derived CDR1 and CDR2 are LGHDT and YNNKEL (reference sequence). This CDR3 has 14 amino acids. This CDR3 is CASSQVTAGGELFF. In DNA, the CDR3 is TGTGCCAGCAGCCAAGTGACGGCGGGCGGGGAGCTGTTTTTT.

The chain is built from TRBV5-1 and TRBJ2-1; 7 positions agree with TRBD2. J gave up 0 bases and V 0 bases, and 9 bases lay outside the gene matches. The CDR3 is 18 amino acids. Germline-derived CDR1 and CDR2 are SGHRS and YFSETQ. CDR3 nucleotides: TGCGCCAGCAGCTTGGCCCTACTAGCGAGGAGCTCCTACAATGAGCAGTTCTTC. As protein: CASSLALLARSSYNEQFF. The full variable domain, with the rest looked up from reference TRBV5-1 and TRBJ2-1, is KAGVTQTPRYLIKTRGQQVTLSCSPISGHRSVSWYQQTPGQGLQFLFEYFSETQRNKGNFPGRFSGRQFSNSRSEMNVSTLELGDSALYLCASSLALLARSSYNEQFFGPGTRLTVL.

In its sample, this clonotype was seen many times. The CDR3 sequence is CASRPPWSYGYTF. CDR3 sequence (DNA): TGTGCCAGCAGACCCCCATGGAGCTATGGCTACACCTTC. The rearrangement links TRBV11-2 to TRBJ1-2, with D unresolved. CDR3 length: 13 residues. Trimming cost V 6 bases and J 4 bases, with 12 bases left between them. In germline, CDR1 is SGHAT, CDR2 FQNNGV.

This clonotype appeared many times. The CDR3 sequence: CSASPRRRADTQYF. As DNA, the CDR3 is TGCAGTGCTAGCCCCCGAAGGAGAGCAGATACGCAGTATTTT. The chain links TRBV20-1 to TRBJ2-3; D is unresolved. Per germline, CDR1 DFQATT and CDR2 SNEGSKA (reference sequence). V was pared by 3 bases and J by 4 bases, with 14 bases between. This CDR3 has 14 residues.

The rearrangement links TRBV7-9 to TRBJ2-5, with 7 bases matching TRBD1. This CDR3 region has 15 residues. Germline V gives CDR1 SEHNR, CDR2 FQNEAQ (reference sequence). Losses at the gene ends were 4 bases for V and 2 bases for J; bases not matched to a gene: 7. CDR3 bases: TGTGCCAGCAGCTATCAGACAGGGTCTCAAGAGACCCAGTACTTC. Its protein product is CASSYQTGSQETQYF.

This clonotype occurred a few times. The chain joins TRBV15 to TRBJ1-5, with D tentatively TRBD1 (6 bases). This CDR3 has 12 amino acids. Looked up from germline, CDR1 is LNHNV and CDR2 is YYDKDF (reference sequence). Between the trimmed V and J ends, which lost 8 bases and 4 bases, there was a span of 9 bases. As DNA, the CDR3 is TGTGCCACCCGGCAGGGGAATCAGCCCCAGCATTTT. Translating it yields CATRQGNQPQHF.

This clonotype occurred many times. This chain connects TRBV7-2 to TRBJ2-2; D is uncertain. Germline V gives CDR1 SGHTA, CDR2 FQGNSA. The CDR3 contains 14 residues. Trimming removed 0 bases at V and 3 bases at J, with 5 bases between. CDR3 DNA: TGTGCCAGCAGCTTAGCGGTGGACACCGGGGAGCTGTTTTTT. Translation gives CASSLAVDTGELFF.

This clonotype appeared a few times. The V call is TRBV4-1, the J call TRBJ2-7; tentatively, D is TRBD1 (6 bases). The CDR3 has 18 amino acids. CDR1 MGHRA and CDR2 YSYEKL come from the germline V gene. Trimming removed 0 bases from V and 4 bases from J, with 22 bases in between. The chain's CDR3 is CASSQEGMTGPPGYEQYF. DNA of the CDR3: TGCGCCAGCAGCCAAGAGGGAATGACAGGCCCTCCTGGATACGAGCAGTACTTC.

This clonotype was counted many times. The genes are TRBV15 and TRBJ2-7; possible D gene TRBD2, 5 bases. Trimming shortened V by 0 bases and J by 0 bases, and 12 bases separated the two germline ends. The CDR3 totals 16 residues. Per germline, CDR1 LNHNV and CDR2 YYDKDF (reference sequence). CDR3 region: CATSRESGLPSYEQYF. CDR3 nucleotide sequence: TGTGCCACCAGCAGAGAGTCCGGACTCCCCTCCTACGAGCAGTACTTC.

This sequence joins TRBV5-1 and TRBJ2-1, with D possibly TRBD2 on 5 matching bases. V was cut by 1 base and J by 0 bases, with 8 bases left in between. Germline-derived CDR1 and CDR2 are SGHRS and YFSETQ. CDR3 size: 15 residues. The CDR3 here is CASSLISVSYNEQFF. In DNA, the CDR3 is TGCGCCAGCAGCTTGATTAGCGTCTCCTACAATGAGCAGTTCTTC.

This clonotype was detected ten times or more. This chain connects TRBV20-1 to TRBJ2-3, with 9 bases lining up with TRBD2. The CDR3 has 15 residues. Unmatched junction bases numbered 7, after V lost 6 bases and J lost 0 bases. Germline V gene data show CDR1 as DFQATT and CDR2 as SNEGSKA (reference sequence). The chain's CDR3 is CSATGTSRSTDTQYF. CDR3 nucleotide sequence: TGCAGTGCGACCGGGACTAGCCGAAGCACAGATACGCAGTATTTT.

The chain uses TRBV11-2 and TRBJ2-1, with a tentative D call TRBD2 (5 bases). The CDR3 covers 15 residues. The germline CDR1 and CDR2 sequences are SGHAT and FQNNGV. Trimming removed 3 bases at V and 1 base at J, with 10 bases between. This CDR3 reads CASSFRGFSYNEQFF. For the CDR3, the DNA is TGTGCCAGCAGCTTCCGGGGATTTTCCTACAATGAGCAGTTCTTC. Full variable domain (remainder filled in from reference TRBV11-2 and TRBJ2-1): EAGVAQSPRYKIIEKRQSVAFWCNPISGHATLYWYQQILGQGPKLLIQFQNNGVVDDSQLPKDRFSAERLKGVDSTLKIQPAKLEDSAVYLCASSFRGFSYNEQFFGPGTRLTVL.

This clonotype was recorded a few times. The chain uses TRBV5-1 and TRBJ2-3, with 14 bases matching TRBD2. The V segment lost 2 bases and the J segment 6 bases; nucleotides outside the gene matches: 5. This CDR3 has 16 amino acids. CDR1 is SGHRS, CDR2 YFSETQ, per germline. CDR3 nucleotides: TGCGCCAGCAGCTTAGGGACTAGCGGGGGAGCGGATACGCAGTATTTT. Translating it yields CASSLGTSGGADTQYF.

This clonotype was detected a few times. The J gene is TRBJ2-3, the V gene TRBV11-2, with 14 bases lining up with TRBD2. This CDR3 contains 19 residues. CDR1 and CDR2 (germline): SGHAT, FQNNGV. The V segment lost 2 bases and the J segment 2 bases; nucleotides outside the gene matches: 9. This CDR3 is CASSLTRTSGGRTTDTQYF. CDR3 bases: TGTGCCAGCAGCTTAACCAGGACTAGCGGGGGGCGCACCACAGATACGCAGTATTTT.

This chain uses TRBV5-1 with TRBJ2-4, with D possibly TRBD1 on 6 matching bases. The CDR3 loop spans 15 amino acids. Germline loops: CDR1 SGHRS, CDR2 YFSETQ. Between the trimmed V and J ends, which lost 2 bases and 5 bases, there was a span of 14 bases. As DNA, the CDR3 is TGCGCCAGCAGCTTAAAGGGACAACAAGAAAACATTCAGTACTTC. It codes for CASSLKGQQENIQYF.

The table lists this clonotype with a few counts. The V gene is TRBV29-1, the J gene TRBJ1-2; possibly TRBD1 for D (6 bases). The CDR3 is 13 residues long. Germline lookup yields CDR1 SQVTM and CDR2 ANQGSEA. V was pared by 3 bases and J by 7 bases, with 15 bases between. This CDR3 reads CSVESVQGIGYTF. In nucleotides, the CDR3 is TGCAGCGTTGAGTCAGTACAGGGTATTGGCTACACCTTC.

This clonotype was observed many times. The chain couples TRBV10-2 to TRBJ1-6; TRBD1 agrees at 9 bases. The CDR3 contains 18 residues. V lost 2 bases and J lost 3; bases outside the gene matches: 8. Germline values: CDR1 WSHSY, CDR2 SAAADI. CDR3 sequence: CASSEPTQTGGYNSPLHF. The DNA of the CDR3 is TGCGCCAGCAGTGAGCCGACCCAGACAGGGGGCTATAATTCACCCCTCCACTTT.

This clonotype was seen many times. This chain joins TRBV20-1 and TRBJ1-5; D gene ambiguous. CDR1 and CDR2 (germline): DFQATT, SNEGSKA (reference sequence). The CDR3 sequence is 14 residues long. V was shortened by 0 bases and J by 4 bases, with 10 bases between the two germline ends. The CDR3, as DNA: TGCAGTGCTAGAGATGCTCAGCTAAATCAGCCCCAGCATTTT. It translates to CSARDAQLNQPQHF.

This clonotype was observed a handful of times. V usage is TRBV5-1 and J usage is TRBJ1-3; D is perhaps TRBD1 (6 bases). Germline CDR1 is SGHRS and CDR2 is YFSETQ. V lost 6 bases to trimming and J lost 3 bases, with 19 bases between them. This CDR3 region has 16 residues. For the CDR3, the DNA is TGCGCCAGCAAATTCACACCTGGGGGCAGTGGAAACACCATATATTTT. It is translated as CASKFTPGGSGNTIYF.

This clonotype has at least ten counts. V gene TRBV29-1 combines with J gene TRBJ2-3; the match to TRBD1 covers 7 bases. The length of the CDR3 is 13 residues. The V segment lost 6 bases and the J segment 2 bases; nucleotides outside the gene matches: 5. Germline V gene data show CDR1 as SQVTM and CDR2 as ANQGSEA. The chain's CDR3 is CSVGDSPTDTQYF. The DNA for the CDR3 is TGCAGCGTGGGGGACAGCCCCACAGATACGCAGTATTTT.

The chain carries TRBV19 and TRBJ2-1; 14 nucleotides align to TRBD2. J was trimmed by 9 bases and V by 4 bases; bases with no gene match: 14. Germline-derived CDR1 and CDR2 are LNHDA and SQIVND (reference sequence). CDR3 length: 18 amino acids. The CDR3 coding sequence is TGTGCCAGTAGTACAACCTCAAAGACTAGCGGGAGGGGGAGTGAGCAGTTCTTC. The encoded protein is CASSTTSKTSGRGSEQFF.

This clonotype was seen only a few times. The chain carries TRBV20-1 and TRBJ2-3, with no clear D. Deletions cut 3 bases from V and 2 bases from J, with 9 bases between. This CDR3 region has 13 residues. Germline CDR1 reads DFQATT; CDR2 reads SNEGSKA (reference sequence). The CDR3 sequence: CSASLGFTDTQYF. CDR3 nucleotides: TGCAGTGCTAGTCTCGGATTCACAGATACGCAGTATTTT.

In regard to this clonotype: A read error is possible here, since a much larger clone lies one base away. The chain employs TRBV29-1 and TRBJ2-1; a weak D match, TRBD1 (5 bases). Germline CDR1 reads SQVTM; CDR2 reads ANQGSEA. The CDR3 totals 14 residues. CDR3 DNA sequence: TGCAGCGTTGCTGGGGCGACCCCATACAATGGGCAGTTCTTC. Its translation is CSVAGATPYNGQFF.

This chain connects TRBV19 to TRBJ2-2; TRBD1 aligns across 10 bases. The V gene end was trimmed by 3 bases and the J gene end by 3 bases; junction bases not matched to a gene: 10. CDR1 is LNHDA and CDR2 is SQIVND in the germline V gene (reference sequence). The CDR3 spans 18 residues. The CDR3 loop is CASSIGPGQGIYTGELFF. The CDR3 coding sequence is TGTGCCAGTAGTATTGGTCCGGGACAGGGGATATACACCGGGGAGCTGTTTTTT.

This clonotype was detected ten times or more. This chain uses TRBV6-2 or TRBV6-3 with TRBJ2-2; D unresolved. The CDR3 consists of 13 residues. Germline values: CDR1 MNHEY, CDR2 SVGEGT. Trimming took off 4 bases at V and 1 base at J, with 4 bases between the two ends. The chain's CDR3 is CASSSVNTGELFF. The CDR3 bases are TGTGCCAGCAGTTCAGTGAACACCGGGGAGCTGTTTTTT.

This clonotype appeared a few times. The chain couples TRBV18 to TRBJ1-1; tentatively, D is TRBD1 (5 bases). The V end was cut by 6 bases, the J end by 5 bases, with 19 bases between. CDR1 is KGHSH and CDR2 is LQKENI in the germline V gene. The CDR3 is 15 residues long. CDR3 region: CASSQSYGGETEAFF. The CDR3 DNA reads as TGTGCCAGCTCCCAGAGTTATGGGGGAGAGACTGAAGCTTTCTTT.